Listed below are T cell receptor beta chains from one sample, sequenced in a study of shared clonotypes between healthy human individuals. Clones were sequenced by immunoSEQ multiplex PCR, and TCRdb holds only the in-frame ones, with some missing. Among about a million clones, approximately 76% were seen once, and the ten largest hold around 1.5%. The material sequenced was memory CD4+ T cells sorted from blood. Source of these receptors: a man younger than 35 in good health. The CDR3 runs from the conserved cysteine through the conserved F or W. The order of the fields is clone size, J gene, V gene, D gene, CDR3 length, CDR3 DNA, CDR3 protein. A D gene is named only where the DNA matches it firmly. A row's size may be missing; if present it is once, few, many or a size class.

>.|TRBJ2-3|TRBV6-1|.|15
TGTGCCAGCAGCGGGACACCACTTCGCACAGATACGCAGTATTTT
CASSGTPLRTDTQYF
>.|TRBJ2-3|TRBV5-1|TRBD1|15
TGCGCCAGCGGTCTTGGGACAGGGAGCACAGATACGCAGTATTTT
CASGLGTGSTDTQYF
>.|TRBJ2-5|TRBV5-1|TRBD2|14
TGCGCCAGCAGCTTGGAGACTAGCGGGGAGACCCAGTACTTC
CASSLETSGETQYF
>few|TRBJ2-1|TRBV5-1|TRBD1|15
TGCGCCAGCAGCTTGGGACAGGGAGACTACAATGAGCAGTTCTTC
CASSLGQGDYNEQFF
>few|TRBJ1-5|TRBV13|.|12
TGTGCCAGCAGCGTACGGGGACAGCCCCAGCATTTT
CASSVRGQPQHF
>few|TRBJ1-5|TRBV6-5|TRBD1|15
TGTGCCAGCAGGCCGCTCGGACAGGAGGGACAGCCCCAGCATTTT
CASRPLGQEGQPQHF
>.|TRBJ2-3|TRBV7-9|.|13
TGTGCCAGCAGCTTAGACGAGGGGAATACGCAGTATTTT
CASSLDEGNTQYF
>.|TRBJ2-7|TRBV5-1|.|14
TGCGCCAGCAGCCCCTCCGGGACAACCCCCGAGCAGTACTTC
CASSPSGTTPEQYF
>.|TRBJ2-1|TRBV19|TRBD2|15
TGTGCCAGCAAACCCGGGACTAGCGGGAAAAATGAGCAGTTCTTC
CASKPGTSGKNEQFF
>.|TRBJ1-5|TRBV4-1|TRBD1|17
TGCGCCAGCAGCCAATCCGGGACAGAGTATAGCAATCAGCCCCAGCATTTT
CASSQSGTEYSNQPQHF
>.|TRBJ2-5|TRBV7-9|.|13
TGTGCCAGCAGCTATAGCAATGTGGAGACCCAGTACTTC
CASSYSNVETQYF
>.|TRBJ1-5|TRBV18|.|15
TGTGCCAGCTCACCGTTACAGGGTAGCAATCAGCCCCAGCATTTT
CASSPLQGSNQPQHF
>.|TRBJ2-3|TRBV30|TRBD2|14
TGTGCCTGGGCGGGACTAGCGTATGCAGATACGCAGTATTTT
CAWAGLAYADTQYF
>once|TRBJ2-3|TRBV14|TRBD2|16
TGTGCCAGCAGCCAAGGGACTAGCGGGATGACAGATACGCAGTATTTT
CASSQGTSGMTDTQYF
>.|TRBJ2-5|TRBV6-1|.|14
TGTGCCATCGCCGAAGGGGAAGGGCGAGAGACCCAGTACTTC
CAIAEGEGRETQYF
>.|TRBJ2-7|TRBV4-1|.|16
TGCGCCAGCAGCCAAGACGTCGGGGGATGGTCCTACGAGCAGTACTTC
CASSQDVGGWSYEQYF
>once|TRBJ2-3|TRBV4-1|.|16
TGCGCCAGCAGCCGGATTAGGGTGTCGGGCACAGATACGCAGTATTTT
CASSRIRVSGTDTQYF
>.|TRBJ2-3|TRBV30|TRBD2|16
TGTGCCTGGTCGACCGGGACTAGTACTTTCGGAGATACGCAGTATTTT
CAWSTGTSTFGDTQYF
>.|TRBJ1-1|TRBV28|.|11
TGTGCCAGCAGTTTATCGGGGGCTGCTTTCTTT
CASSLSGAAFF
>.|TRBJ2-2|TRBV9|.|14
TGTGCCAGCAGCCCTCTCCGGGGCAGCGGGGAGCTGTTTTTT
CASSPLRGSGELFF
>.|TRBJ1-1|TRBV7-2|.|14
TGTGCCAGCAGCTTAATTGGAGGGACCTCTGGGGCTTTCTTT
CASSLIGGTSGAFF
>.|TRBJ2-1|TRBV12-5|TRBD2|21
TGTGCTAGTGGTTTGGTAAGTGGGGGACTAGCGGGAGTCCCCAAGGCCAATGAGCAGTTCTTC
CASGLVSGGLAGVPKANEQFF
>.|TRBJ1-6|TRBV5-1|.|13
TGCGCCAGCAGCGTGGACAGTAATTCACCCCTCCACTTT
CASSVDSNSPLHF
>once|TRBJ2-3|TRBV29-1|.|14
TGCAGCGTTGAAGGGTCCTTCGAGCCAGATACGCAGTATTTT
CSVEGSFEPDTQYF
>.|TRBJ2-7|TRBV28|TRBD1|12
TGTGCCAGCAGCACAGGGGTTAGGGAGCAGTACTTC
CASSTGVREQYF
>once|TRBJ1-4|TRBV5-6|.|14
TGTGCCAGCAGCTTGGGAAGGGCAGATGAAAAACTGTTTTTT
CASSLGRADEKLFF
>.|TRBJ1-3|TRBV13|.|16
TGTGCCAGCAGCTTATGGGGGGGAGGCTCTGGAAACACCATATATTTT
CASSLWGGGSGNTIYF
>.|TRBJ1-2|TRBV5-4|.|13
TGTGCCAGCGCCGACCGGGCGGACTATGGCTACACCTTC
CASADRADYGYTF
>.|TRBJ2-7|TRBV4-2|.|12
TGTGCCAGCAGCGAGGGGGGTTACGAGCAGTACTTC
CASSEGGYEQYF
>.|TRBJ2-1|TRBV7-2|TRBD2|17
TGTGCCAGCAGCTTAGCAGGGACTAGCGGGAGCTACAATGAGCAGTTCTTC
CASSLAGTSGSYNEQFF
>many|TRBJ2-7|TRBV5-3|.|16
TGTGCCAGAAGCTTGGCCCAACGTCTAACTCCCTACGAGCAGTACTTC
CARSLAQRLTPYEQYF
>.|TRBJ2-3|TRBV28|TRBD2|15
TGTGCCAGCAGTTTTCCAGCGGGGGGTTCTGATACGCAGTATTTT
CASSFPAGGSDTQYF
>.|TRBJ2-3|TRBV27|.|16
TGTGCCAGCAGTCCTAGAGGGGGGCTGGGCACAGATACGCAGTATTTT
CASSPRGGLGTDTQYF
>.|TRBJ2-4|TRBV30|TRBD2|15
TGTGCCTGGAGTGTAGGCGGGGGGAGGAAGGACATTCAGTACTTC
CAWSVGGGRKDIQYF
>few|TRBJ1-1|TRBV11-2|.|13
TGTGCCAGCAGCGCAGGCCAAGGCACTGAAGCTTTCTTT
CASSAGQGTEAFF
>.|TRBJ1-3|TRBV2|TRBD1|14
TGTGCCAGCAGGGGACAGGTTTCTGGAAACACCATATATTTT
CASRGQVSGNTIYF
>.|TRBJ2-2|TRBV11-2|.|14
TGTGCCAGCAGCCTGGGACTTAACACCGGGGAGCTGTTTTTT
CASSLGLNTGELFF
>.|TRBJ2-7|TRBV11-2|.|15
TGTGCCAGCAGCTTAGAAGTCTCCTGGCAACACGAGCAGTACTTC
CASSLEVSWQHEQYF
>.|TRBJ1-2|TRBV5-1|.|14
TGCGCCAGCAGCTTGGGGATTTTTAACTATGGCTACACCTTC
CASSLGIFNYGYTF